The TCR beta chain described here comes from a study of breast tumors, draining lymph nodes, adjacent tissues (dated by TCRdb to the mid-2010s). Study-level background: In breast cancer patients, the study compared the TCR beta repertoires of tumor, adjacent nontumor tissue and axillary lymph nodes. In human breast cancer, the study set out to evaluate how tumor, surrounding tissue and draining lymph node repertoires relate to one another and whether T cells may move between these sites.

Overall study results and their limits: Tumor T-cell repertoires showed less diversity than lymph node repertoires and more diversity than nontumor tissue repertoires, and tumor T-cell repertoires showed preferential V and J gene usage. Rather than being directly demonstrated, the conclusion that tumor T cells originate in lymph nodes was presented as consistent with a hypothesis. The data were considered consistent with the idea that most tumor T cells come from the lymph node and then expand in tumor tissue. In luminal-like breast cancer, tumor and nontumor tissue repertoires resembled each other significantly more than in basal-like breast cancer.

The CDR3 has 13 amino acids, counting the end cysteine and phenylalanine. Left in the record is the CDR3 DNA by itself, 39 bases read in frame from the first base. CDR1 is given as DFQATT and CDR2 as SNEGSKA, both from the germline V gene (reference sequence). Clipping removes 6 bases from V and 6 bases from J, with 7 as the unmatched junction base count. The lymph node samples were taken from the axillary draining lymph nodes of breast cancer patients. TCRdb names Illumina HiSeq 2000 as the instrument used. TCR beta chain libraries were generated by multiplex PCR amplification. The amplified TCR beta chain products were analyzed by high-throughput sequencing. TCRdb reanalyzed the raw reads on its own, using fastp at Q25 for trimming and MiXCR for clone calling, and kept in-frame beta chains. Identical CDR3 proteins give one entry, which carries the most common genes and DNA. The sample records roughly 80,000 distinct CDR3 sequences, approximately 19% of which are singletons. 2.4% of the sample belongs to the ten largest clones.

This clonotype was counted ten times or more. Its antigen is currently not known. No much larger clone is present one base from it, and per-base qualities are unavailable. Sequencing was done on a sample of axillary lymph node tissue. This sequence originates from a female donor with breast cancer. Some clones in this sample may be carry-over from other donors' samples. The rearrangement joined TRBV20-1 to TRBJ2-1; 8 bases in the middle match TRBD2. The DNA sequence is given as TGCAGTGCCGAAGCGGGAGCGGTCAATGAGCAGTTCTTC. Its protein reads: CSAEAGAVNEQFF.